Sequencing of this T cell receptor beta chain was carried out in a study of beta chain features in type 1 diabetes. Comment on this clone: The antigen remains undetermined.

Overall study results and limits: Shorter TCRB CDR3s, moderately but significantly so, were found in Type 1 diabetes patients in all four CD4+ subsets.

Every bit of the isolated RNA underwent reverse transcription, so sequencing read expressed TCRB transcripts. Here immunoSEQ multiplex PCR was the method, and the copy in TCRdb shows in-frame clones only, minus some. The table lists a few hundred thousand clones, approximately 25% of them singletons, with around 0.011% in the top ten. The sequence was collected from a woman aged 30 to 39 with type 1 diabetes. Material: naive CD4+ T cells from blood.

The CDR3 DNA follows: TGTGCCACCAGCAGAGTTAGACATCTAGCCAAAAACATTCAGTACTTC. It codes for CATSRVRHLAKNIQYF. The chain couples TRBV15 to TRBJ2-4; D gene ambiguous. The CDR3 is 16 amino acids. V was cut by 1 base and J by 0 bases, with 10 bases left in between. Germline V lookup: CDR1 LNHNV, CDR2 YYDKDF (reference sequence).